Following are 32 T cell receptor beta chains from one sample sequenced in a study of blood T cell repertoires in COVID-19. TCRdb's copy holds only in-frame clones and misses some; the assay was immunoSEQ multiplex PCR. The sample lists 200,000 to 250,000 clones; 75% to 90% were seen once. Sequenced material: peripheral blood. The receptor source for this set is a woman between 40 and 50 years old with acute or convalescent COVID-19.

V is TRBV2 and J is TRBJ1-4; 7 bases match TRBD1. CDR1 is SNHLY, CDR2 FYNNEI, per germline. The CDR3 runs 15 residues. V lost 7 bases to trimming and J lost 3 bases; unmatched junction nucleotides: 8. In DNA form, the CDR3 reads TGTGCCAGCACTCGGGAGGGGACAGCTAATGAAAAACTGTTTTTT. It codes for CASTREGTANEKLFF.

This chain connects TRBV2 to TRBJ2-5; weak D call: TRBD2 (6 bases). CDR1 SNHLY and CDR2 FYNNEI come from the germline V gene. The CDR3 spans 12 residues. Trimming cost V 9 bases and J 1 base, with 9 bases left between them. The DNA for the CDR3 is TGTGCCAGGCGGGACTCCCAAGAGACCCAGTACTTC. It codes for CARRDSQETQYF.

Only one count was recorded for this clone. The rearrangement uses TRBV5-1 and TRBJ2-3; 7 nucleotides agree with TRBD1. Germline values: CDR1 SGHRS, CDR2 YFSETQ. This CDR3 region has 15 residues. J was trimmed by 3 bases and V by 4 bases; bases with no gene match: 8. The CDR3 nucleotides are TGCGCCAGCAGCGCGCAGGGGGTAGGTACAGATACGCAGTATTTT. It is translated as CASSAQGVGTDTQYF.

The rearrangement joins TRBV5-4 to TRBJ2-3; D uncertain. The germline gives CDR1 SGHNT, CDR2 YYREEE (reference sequence). V dropped 1 base and J dropped 0 bases, with 9 bases sitting between them. The CDR3 totals 15 residues. The CDR3 spells CASSLIGTSTDTQYF. The CDR3 region has the DNA TGTGCCAGCAGCTTGATCGGTACTAGCACAGATACGCAGTATTTT.

A note on this clone: Other nucleotide sequences from this sample produce the same CDR3. The chain joins TRBV30 to TRBJ2-3, with D unresolved. Trimming took 4 bases from V and 3 from J, leaving 5 bases between them. Per the germline V gene, CDR1 is GTSNPN and CDR2 is SVGIG (reference sequence). The CDR3 is made up of 11 amino acids. The CDR3 spells CAWTLTDTQYF. CDR3 sequence (DNA): TGTGCCTGGACCCTTACAGATACGCAGTATTTT.

The V call is TRBV6-5, the J call TRBJ1-2; TRBD1 aligns across 7 bases. J lost 4 bases, V lost 6 bases, and 8 bases had no gene match. Germline lookup yields CDR1 MNHEY and CDR2 SVGAGI. There are 14 residues in the CDR3. In nucleotides, the CDR3 is TGTGCCAGCAGGGATACCGGGACAGCCTATGGCTACACCTTC. It codes for CASRDTGTAYGYTF.

The J gene is TRBJ1-3, the V gene TRBV5-1, with D perhaps matching TRBD1 (5 bases). The CDR3 consists of 15 residues. Germline CDR1 and CDR2: SGHRS and YFSETQ. V lost 1 base to trimming and J lost 4 bases, with 12 bases between them. The CDR3 region is CASSLPETEGNTIYF. The CDR3 region has the DNA TGCGCCAGCAGCTTGCCCGAGACAGAAGGAAACACCATATATTTT.

This chain connects TRBV24-1 to TRBJ2-2; possibly TRBD2 for D (5 bases). The V gene lost 1 base and the J gene lost 4 bases, with 15 bases spanning the gap. The CDR3 totals 17 residues. Germline V CDR1 and CDR2: KGHDR, SFDVKD. The DNA for the CDR3 is TGTGCCACCAGTGATTTTGGTTCGACTACGTTCACCGGGGAGCTGTTTTTT. This sequence encodes CATSDFGSTTFTGELFF.

The rearrangement joins TRBV27 to TRBJ1-1; 10 nucleotides match TRBD1. This CDR3 has 13 amino acids. Per germline, CDR1 MNHEY and CDR2 SMNVEV (reference sequence). Trimming cost V 1 base and J 7 bases; bases outside gene matches: 0. The CDR3: CASSLWDRGEAFF. The CDR3 bases are TGTGCCAGCAGTTTATGGGACAGGGGTGAAGCTTTCTTT.

The chain employs TRBV13 and TRBJ2-3; D is undetermined. CDR3 length: 13 amino acids. Germline-derived CDR1 and CDR2 are PRHDT and FYEKMQ (reference sequence). V was trimmed by 6 bases and J by 3 bases, leaving 10 bases between them. The CDR3 sequence is CASRLVQTDTQYF. The DNA for the CDR3 is TGTGCCAGCAGGCTGGTACAAACAGATACGCAGTATTTT.

Written as DNA, the CDR3 is TGTGCCAGCAGCTTCGGGGGGTCAGGCCCCCGTGGCACCTTC. Protein sequence: CASSFGGSGPRGTF. V gene TRBV5-6 combines with J gene TRBJ1-2; maybe TRBD1 (5 bases). The CDR3 contains 14 residues. Trimming pared 2 bases from V and 13 bases from J, leaving 21 bases between. Looked up from germline, CDR1 is SGHDT and CDR2 is YYEEEE.

The chain joins TRBV7-6 to TRBJ2-2; the match to TRBD1 covers 11 bases. Germline trimming cut 5 bases from V and 7 bases from J; bases unmatched to any gene: 9. The CDR3 is made up of 16 amino acids. In germline, CDR1 is SGHVS, CDR2 FNYEAQ. CDR3: CASSPDGQGANGELFF. CDR3 nucleotides: TGTGCCAGCAGCCCCGACGGACAGGGGGCTAACGGGGAGCTGTTTTTT.

In its sample, this clone was seen many times. The rearrangement links TRBV7-8 to TRBJ2-7; perhaps TRBD1 as D (6 bases). Deletions cut 5 bases from V and 1 base from J, with 9 bases between. CDR1 SGHVS and CDR2 FQNEAQ come from the germline V gene. The CDR3 loop spans 13 amino acids. CDR3: CASSVGQSYEQYV. CDR3 nucleotides: TGTGCCAGCAGCGTAGGACAGTCCTACGAGCAGTACGTC.

The J gene is TRBJ1-1, the V gene TRBV4-1, with D tentatively TRBD1 (5 bases). The V end lost 3 bases, the J end lost 1 base, and 12 bases lay between the germline ends. Germline CDR1 MGHRA, CDR2 YSYEKL. The CDR3 covers 15 residues. The DNA of the CDR3 is TGCGCCAGCAGCCACCCGACAGCGCCGAACACTGAAGCTTTCTTT. It is translated as CASSHPTAPNTEAFF.

The rearrangement links TRBV5-6 to TRBJ1-2; TRBD1 matches 8 bases. The germline gives CDR1 SGHDT, CDR2 YYEEEE. There are 15 residues in the CDR3. V was pared by 4 bases and J by 0 bases, with 5 bases of the junction left unmatched. CDR3 nucleotide sequence: TGTGCCAGCAGCCCAGGGACAGGCGCTAACTATGGCTACACCTTC. It codes for CASSPGTGANYGYTF.

The chain uses TRBV4-1 and TRBJ1-2, with TRBD1 matching over 8 bases. Germline trimming cut 0 bases from V and 4 bases from J; bases unmatched to any gene: 4. This CDR3 comprises 15 residues. Germline V CDR1 and CDR2: MGHRA, YSYEKL. CDR3 nucleotides: TGCGCCAGCAGCCAAGAGGGACAGGCCTTCTATGGCTACACCTTC. It codes for CASSQEGQAFYGYTF.

This clone was counted once. The chain links TRBV3-1 (or the pseudogene TRBV3-2) to TRBJ2-1; the D gene is possibly TRBD1 (5 bases). The CDR3 runs 15 residues. The germline CDR1 and CDR2 sequences are LGHDT and YNNKEL (reference sequence). V lost 4 bases and J 3 bases, leaving 13 bases between the germline ends. The CDR3 bases are TGTGCCAGCAGCCTCGAGATTCAGGGCTACAATGAGCAGTTCTTC. It translates to CASSLEIQGYNEQFF.

This chain connects TRBV5-1 to TRBJ1-4, with D tentatively TRBD1 (6 bases). Looked up from germline, CDR1 is SGHRS and CDR2 is YFSETQ. The CDR3 totals 14 residues. The germline V and J ends were trimmed by 4 bases and 4 bases, with 11 bases remaining between them. CDR3 nucleotide sequence: TGCGCCAGCAGCACCGGGACATTTAATGAAAAACTGTTTTTT. Translated: CASSTGTFNEKLFF.

This chain links TRBV28 with TRBJ2-7; TRBD1 aligns across 7 bases. With 0 bases clipped from V and 1 base from J, the junction kept 3 bases outside the gene matches. Germline CDR1 and CDR2: MDHEN and SYDVKM. This CDR3 has 15 amino acids. The DNA for the CDR3 is TGTGCCAGCAGTTTATGGAGGGGGCGTTCCTACGAGCAGTACGTC. This translates into CASSLWRGRSYEQYV.

The gene calls are TRBV28 and TRBJ2-7; D is ambiguous. Deletions cut 5 bases from V and 2 bases from J, with 13 bases between. There are 14 residues in the CDR3. The germline V gene has CDR1 MDHEN and CDR2 SYDVKM. The CDR3: CASSLFGQAYEQYV. The CDR3 DNA sequence: TGTGCCAGCAGTCTATTTGGGCAAGCCTACGAGCAGTACGTC.

This chain connects TRBV10-1 to TRBJ1-5; D call uncertain. The germline V gene encodes CDR1 WNHNN and CDR2 SYGVQD (reference sequence). V gave up 7 bases and J gave up 3 bases, with 19 bases separating them. The CDR3 sequence is 16 residues long. The CDR3 region is CASIKIQRRVNQPQHF. Written as DNA, the CDR3 is TGCGCCAGCATTAAAATACAGCGGCGGGTCAATCAGCCCCAGCATTTT.

The chain has TRBV5-4 and TRBJ1-1; no clear D gene. Germline V gives CDR1 SGHNT, CDR2 YYREEE (reference sequence). The length of the CDR3 is 15 residues. Trimming left V 1 base short and J 3 bases short, with 13 bases between. The DNA of the CDR3 is TGTGCCAGCAGCTTGAAGCCGGGGAGTGACACTGAAGCTTTCTTT. Translated: CASSLKPGSDTEAFF.

J is TRBJ2-1 and V is TRBV7-2; 7 bases line up with TRBD2. CDR1 and CDR2 (germline): SGHTA, FQGNSA. V lost 2 bases and J lost 6; bases outside the gene matches: 10. CDR3 length: 16 residues. CDR3 nucleotides: TGTGCCAGCAGCTTAAGGCGACTAGCCCTAGGCAATGAGCAGTTCTTC. Translation gives CASSLRRLALGNEQFF.

The chain is built from TRBV19 and TRBJ1-2; D is unclear. V was shortened by 7 bases and J by 1 base, with 22 bases between the two germline ends. The CDR3 length is 17 residues. Germline assignment: CDR1 LNHDA and CDR2 SQIVND (reference sequence). CDR3 DNA: TGTGCCAGTATGGGATTTCAGAAGAGGGAAATTAACTATGGCTACACCTTC. This encodes CASMGFQKREINYGYTF. Combining the CDR3 with reference TRBV19 and TRBJ1-2 gives the whole variable domain DGGITQSPKYLFRKEGQNVTLSCEQNLNHDAMYWYRQDPGQGLRLIYYSQIVNDFQKGDIAEGYSVSREKKESFPLTVTSAQKNPTAFYLCASMGFQKREINYGYTFGSGTRLTVV.

The chain combines TRBV2 with TRBJ2-7, with 9 bases identical to TRBD1. The CDR3 totals 15 residues. Losses at the gene ends were 5 bases for V and 2 bases for J; bases not matched to a gene: 7. Per germline, CDR1 SNHLY and CDR2 FYNNEI. CDR3 in DNA: TGTGCCAGCAGTACAGGGGGCGGATGGACCTACGAGCAGTACGTC. It specifies CASSTGGGWTYEQYV.

The chain couples TRBV7-2 to TRBJ1-4; 9 nucleotides agree with TRBD1. The CDR3 totals 15 residues. Germline lookup yields CDR1 SGHTA and CDR2 FQGNSA. Trimming cost V 4 bases and J 4 bases; bases outside gene matches: 4. The CDR3 reads CASSSRTGDNEKLFF. The CDR3 DNA follows: TGTGCCAGCAGCTCGAGGACAGGGGATAATGAAAAACTGTTTTTT.

This chain connects TRBV2 to TRBJ1-4; 8 bases align to TRBD1. Trimming removed 4 bases from V and 5 bases from J; junction bases left unmatched: 6. This CDR3 region has 15 residues. Germline loops: CDR1 SNHLY, CDR2 FYNNEI. The CDR3 protein is CASSAPGTGNEKLFF. CDR3 DNA sequence: TGTGCCAGCAGTGCCCCCGGGACAGGCAATGAAAAACTGTTTTTT.

V usage is TRBV24-1 and J usage is TRBJ2-1; 16 positions match TRBD2. The CDR3 runs 17 residues. After removal of 4 bases from V and 12 bases from J, the junction contained 11 bases not matched to a gene. Germline loops: CDR1 KGHDR, CDR2 SFDVKD. The CDR3 DNA sequence: TGTGCCACCAGTGACGACGAAGGGACTAGCGGGGGGGCTAGGCAGTTCTTC. Protein sequence: CATSDDEGTSGGARQFF.

The V gene is TRBV5-1, the J gene TRBJ1-2, with unresolved D. Germline assignment: CDR1 SGHRS and CDR2 YFSETQ. The CDR3 is 16 amino acids. V lost 4 bases and J lost 2, with 18 bases in between. This chain's CDR3 is CASSPGPANRNYGYTF. The CDR3 region has the DNA TGCGCCAGCAGCCCCGGTCCGGCAAACAGAAACTATGGCTACACCTTC.

This clone was detected many times. This chain links TRBV7-2 with TRBJ1-1; the D is unclear. Deletions cut 1 base from V and 1 base from J, with 7 bases between. Looked up from germline, CDR1 is SGHTA and CDR2 is FQGNSA. There are 14 residues in the CDR3. DNA for the CDR3: TGTGCCAGCAGCTTAGGACATACGAACACTGAAGCTTTCTTT. It is translated as CASSLGHTNTEAFF.

This chain connects TRBV4-2 to TRBJ1-2; tentatively, D is TRBD1 (5 bases). Germline values: CDR1 LGHNA, CDR2 YNFKEQ. The CDR3 consists of 14 residues. V was cut by 4 bases and J by 5 bases, with 14 bases left in between. The chain's CDR3 is CASSPPGTAYGYTF. The CDR3 coding sequence is TGTGCCAGCAGCCCACCTGGGACTGCTTATGGCTACACCTTC.

The chain recombines TRBV18 with TRBJ1-1, with a possible D match to TRBD1 (6 bases). The germline V gene has CDR1 KGHSH and CDR2 LQKENI. Trimming took off 4 bases at V and 0 bases at J, with 9 bases between the two ends. The CDR3 consists of 14 residues. CDR3 loop: CASSLGHLNTEAFF. In nucleotides, the CDR3 is TGTGCCAGCTCACTGGGACACTTGAACACTGAAGCTTTCTTT.